Listed here are 23 T cell receptor beta chains from one sample, sequenced in a study of cytomegalovirus exposure and HLA in healthy donors. Use of 60 Vbeta and 13 Jbeta primers characterized the PCR. Measured with immunoSEQ multiplex PCR; TCRdb has only the in-frame clones, and not every one. Here the sample spans about 170,000 clones, about 76% being singletons. The sample comprised PBMCs. The receptors derive from a woman aged 18-30 years in good health and CMV-seropositive.

The chain couples TRBV7-9 to TRBJ2-3; 8 nucleotides line up with TRBD2. CDR3 length: 19 amino acids. Trimming removed 5 bases from V and 3 bases from J; junction bases left unmatched: 19. Germline V gene data show CDR1 as SEHNR and CDR2 as FQNEAQ (reference sequence). The CDR3: CASSPGGLAGPLRTDTQYF. CDR3 DNA: TGTGCCAGCAGCCCCGGGGGGCTAGCGGGCCCCCTAAGGACAGATACGCAGTATTTT.

The chain joins TRBV6-1 to TRBJ2-7; a possible D gene is TRBD2 (5 bases). The CDR3 runs 15 residues. V was shortened by 5 bases and J by 4 bases, with 18 bases between the two germline ends. Germline CDR1 reads MNHNS; CDR2 reads SASEGT. The CDR3: CASSPRGQTTYEQYF. The DNA of the CDR3 is TGTGCCAGCAGTCCCCGAGGGCAAACCACGTACGAGCAGTACTTC.

The V gene is TRBV5-3, the J gene TRBJ2-7; 9 positions agree with TRBD2. TRBV5-3 is flagged as an ORF with uncertain function. With V trimmed by 1 base and J by 3 bases, 8 bases remained unmatched. The CDR3 runs to 16 residues. The CDR3 nucleotides read TGTGCCAGAAGCTTGCAAGGTAGACTAGCGGTCTACGAGCAGTACTTC. Its protein is CARSLQGRLAVYEQYF.

This clone has a single count. The V and J genes are TRBV9 and TRBJ1-4, with D possibly matching TRBD1 (6 bases). The CDR3 covers 14 residues. Trimming removed 0 bases from V and 8 bases from J, with 11 bases in between. From germline, CDR1 is SGDLS and CDR2 YYNGEE. The CDR3 sequence: CASSVEQGVEKLFF. The CDR3, as DNA: TGTGCCAGCAGCGTAGAACAGGGAGTCGAAAAACTGTTTTTT.

The rearrangement uses TRBV7-9 and TRBJ2-3; the match to TRBD2 covers 10 bases. V shed 2 bases, J shed 5 bases, and the junction held 4 bases outside the gene matches. The germline gives CDR1 SEHNR, CDR2 FQNEAQ (reference sequence). The CDR3 runs to 15 residues. The CDR3 DNA is TGTGCCAGCAGCTTACTAGCGGGGGTGTTAGATACGCAGTATTTT. Its protein product is CASSLLAGVLDTQYF.

This chain uses TRBV5-1 with TRBJ1-1; the D is unclear. The germline V gene encodes CDR1 SGHRS and CDR2 YFSETQ. The CDR3 is 15 residues long. Deletions cut 1 base from V and 1 base from J, with 11 bases between. The CDR3: CASSLLRVPNTEAFF. CDR3 nucleotide sequence: TGCGCCAGCAGCTTGTTGAGAGTCCCGAACACTGAAGCTTTCTTT. Using reference TRBV5-1 and TRBJ1-1 for the parts outside the CDR3, the full variable domain is KAGVTQTPRYLIKTRGQQVTLSCSPISGHRSVSWYQQTPGQGLQFLFEYFSETQRNKGNFPGRFSGRQFSNSRSEMNVSTLELGDSALYLCASSLLRVPNTEAFFGQGTRLTVV.

The rearrangement joins TRBV30 to TRBJ1-3; D might be TRBD1 (5 bases). The V and J ends lost 3 bases and 4 bases respectively, with 13 bases between them. The germline gives CDR1 GTSNPN, CDR2 SVGIG (reference sequence). The CDR3 is made up of 14 amino acids. In DNA form, the CDR3 reads TGTGCCTGGAGCACAGGCGAGGACGGAAACACCATATATTTT. Its protein is CAWSTGEDGNTIYF.

The genes are TRBV11-1 and TRBJ1-6; the match to TRBD1 covers 8 bases. Germline loops: CDR1 SGHAT, CDR2 FQDESV (reference sequence). The CDR3 runs 14 residues. Unmatched junction bases numbered 4, after V lost 3 bases and J lost 9 bases. The CDR3 DNA reads as TGTGCCAGCAGCTTCACAGGGGGAGTTTCACCCCTCCACTTT. Amino acid sequence: CASSFTGGVSPLHF.

This clone was observed a few times. This chain links TRBV19 with TRBJ2-1, with 9 bases matching TRBD2. The V segment lost 4 bases and the J segment 5 bases; nucleotides outside the gene matches: 9. CDR1 and CDR2 from the germline V gene are LNHDA and SQIVND (reference sequence). The CDR3 is made up of 16 amino acids. The CDR3 nucleotides read TGTGCCAGTAGTAATTACCTAGCGGGGCTTAACAATGAGCAGTTCTTC. It is translated as CASSNYLAGLNNEQFF.

The chain couples TRBV14 to TRBJ2-7; a possible D gene is TRBD2 (5 bases). The CDR3 consists of 17 residues. V gave up 4 bases and J gave up 3 bases, with 22 bases separating them. Germline loops: CDR1 SGHDN, CDR2 FVKESK. CDR3 sequence reads: CASSPHRGRASHYEQYF. The CDR3 region has the DNA TGTGCCAGCAGCCCCCACCGGGGTCGCGCCTCTCACTACGAGCAGTACTTC.

This sequence joins TRBV4-1 and TRBJ1-5, with 8 bases matching TRBD1. The CDR3 totals 16 residues. The trim removed 4 bases at V and 4 bases at J, leaving 9 bases unmatched. The germline V gene encodes CDR1 MGHRA and CDR2 YSYEKL. The CDR3 sequence: CASSRTPGQVNQPQHF. The CDR3 coding sequence is TGCGCCAGCAGCCGTACGCCGGGACAGGTGAATCAGCCCCAGCATTTT.

This chain links TRBV6-6 with TRBJ2-7, with D possibly being TRBD1 (6 bases). Deletions cut 6 bases from V and 0 bases from J, with 15 bases between. Germline CDR1 reads MNHNY; CDR2 reads SVGAGI (reference sequence). The CDR3 is 15 residues long. The CDR3 is CASRFYTGHSYEQYF. CDR3 coding DNA: TGTGCCAGCAGATTCTATACGGGACACTCCTACGAGCAGTACTTC.

The chain uses TRBV12-5 and TRBJ2-1; possibly TRBD1 for D (6 bases). Germline V gene sequence: CDR1 LGHNT, CDR2 FRNRAP. The CDR3 covers 14 residues. The ends were cut back, 3 bases at V and 4 bases at J, with 10 bases in the middle. The CDR3 loop is CASGLGQIYNEQFF. CDR3 DNA sequence: TGTGCTAGTGGTTTAGGACAGATATACAATGAGCAGTTCTTC.

J is TRBJ2-7 and V is TRBV5-1, with D maybe TRBD2 (5 bases). Deletions cut 4 bases from V and 3 bases from J, with 17 bases between. This CDR3 has 15 amino acids. Germline V CDR1 and CDR2: SGHRS, YFSETQ. CDR3: CASSPAAGPNYEQYF. DNA for the CDR3: TGCGCCAGCAGCCCAGCGGCGGGTCCCAACTACGAGCAGTACTTC.

The gene calls are TRBV12-5 and TRBJ1-6, with D unclear. Germline CDR1 is LGHNT and CDR2 is FRNRAP. The ends were cut back, 2 bases at V and 0 bases at J, with 17 bases in the middle. The CDR3 loop spans 19 amino acids. In DNA, the CDR3 is TGTGCTAGTGGTTTGCTTCGTTCTCAGATAAGCTCCTATAATTCACCCCTCCACTTT. This gives the protein CASGLLRSQISSYNSPLHF.

The chain is built from TRBV7-9 and TRBJ2-3; 10 bases line up with TRBD2. J was trimmed by 5 bases and V by 5 bases; bases with no gene match: 13. The CDR3 loop spans 17 amino acids. Germline V gene sequence: CDR1 SEHNR, CDR2 FQNEAQ (reference sequence). Here the CDR3 reads CASSGTRERGGRDTQYF. The CDR3 bases are TGTGCCAGCAGCGGGACTAGGGAGCGGGGGGGCAGAGATACGCAGTATTTT.

This chain connects TRBV5-1 to TRBJ1-2; TRBD1 aligns across 12 bases. The CDR3 has 15 residues. The germline V gene encodes CDR1 SGHRS and CDR2 YFSETQ. V dropped 0 bases and J dropped 8; count of bases not matched to a gene: 5. CDR3 in amino acids: CASSLEGQGAVGYTF. The DNA of the CDR3 is TGCGCCAGCAGCTTGGAGGGACAGGGGGCGGTGGGCTACACCTTC.

J is TRBJ2-4 and V is TRBV10-1; D not certain. The CDR3 has 15 residues. Germline assignment: CDR1 WNHNN and CDR2 SYGVQD (reference sequence). Trimming stripped 6 bases from V and 0 bases from J, with 12 bases between. The CDR3 here is CASRSESLAKNIQYF. The CDR3 bases are TGCGCCAGCAGGTCGGAGTCTCTAGCCAAAAACATTCAGTACTTC.

This clone showed up just a few times. A junction end diverges from the germline sequence, so it may reflect a read error. This chain connects TRBV7-7 to TRBJ2-1; 7 bases map to TRBD1. This CDR3 comprises 13 residues. Germline CDR1 and CDR2: SSHAT and FNYEAQ (reference sequence). CDR3 loop: CASSYDRVNEQFF. The CDR3 DNA reads as TGTGCTAGCAGCTACGACAGGGTCAATGAGCAGTTCTTC. Complete variable domain (other parts from reference TRBV7-7 and TRBJ2-1): GAGVSQSPRYKVTKRGQDVTLRCDPISSHATLYWYQQALGQGPEFLTYFNYEAQPDKSGLPSDRFSAERPEGSISTLTIQRTEQRDSAMYRCASSYDRVNEQFFGPGTRLTVL.

The V gene is TRBV5-1, the J gene TRBJ2-7; 8 nucleotides line up with TRBD2. CDR3 length: 15 amino acids. Germline trimming cut 3 bases from V and 0 bases from J; bases unmatched to any gene: 5. Germline CDR1 reads SGHRS; CDR2 reads YFSETQ. The CDR3 loop is CASSYRGGPSYEQYF. The CDR3, as DNA: TGCGCCAGCAGCTATCGGGGGGGACCCTCCTACGAGCAGTACTTC.

This chain links TRBV18 with TRBJ2-3; 9 nucleotides match TRBD2. V shed 5 bases, J shed 2 bases, and the junction held 8 bases outside the gene matches. CDR3 size: 16 residues. Germline CDR1 is KGHSH and CDR2 is LQKENI. CDR3 coding DNA: TGTGCCAGCTCATCCCCGGTAGCGGGGGTCACAGATACGCAGTATTTT. Translation: CASSSPVAGVTDTQYF.

The CDR3 nucleotides are TGTGCCAGCAGTGATACCGGGGACTGGACACCCCTCCACTTT. Its protein product is CASSDTGDWTPLHF. This chain joins TRBV6-5 and TRBJ1-6; weak D call: TRBD1 (5 bases). The V gene's germline CDR1 is MNHEY and CDR2 SVGAGI. This CDR3 contains 14 residues. Trimming shortened V by 5 bases and J by 11 bases, and 16 bases separated the two germline ends.

V and J are TRBV5-4 and TRBJ1-2; D not resolved. CDR3 size: 14 residues. Germline lookup yields CDR1 SGHNT and CDR2 YYREEE (reference sequence). Trimming pared 2 bases from V and 2 bases from J, leaving 10 bases between. As DNA, the CDR3 is TGTGCCAGCAGCTTCGGCGGAACAAACTATGGCTACACCTTC. Translated, it gives CASSFGGTNYGYTF.